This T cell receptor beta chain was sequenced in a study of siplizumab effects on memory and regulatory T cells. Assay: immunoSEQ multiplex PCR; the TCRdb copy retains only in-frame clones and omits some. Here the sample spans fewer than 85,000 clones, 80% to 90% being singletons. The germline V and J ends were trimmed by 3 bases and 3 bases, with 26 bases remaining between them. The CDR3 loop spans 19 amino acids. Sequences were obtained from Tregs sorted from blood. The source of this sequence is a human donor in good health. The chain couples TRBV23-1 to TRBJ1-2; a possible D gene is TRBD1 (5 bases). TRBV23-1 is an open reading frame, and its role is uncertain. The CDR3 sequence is CASSHPYPRTTGGDYGYTF. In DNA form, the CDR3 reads TGCGCCAGCAGTCATCCGTATCCCCGGACCACCGGGGGAGACTATGGCTACACCTTC.